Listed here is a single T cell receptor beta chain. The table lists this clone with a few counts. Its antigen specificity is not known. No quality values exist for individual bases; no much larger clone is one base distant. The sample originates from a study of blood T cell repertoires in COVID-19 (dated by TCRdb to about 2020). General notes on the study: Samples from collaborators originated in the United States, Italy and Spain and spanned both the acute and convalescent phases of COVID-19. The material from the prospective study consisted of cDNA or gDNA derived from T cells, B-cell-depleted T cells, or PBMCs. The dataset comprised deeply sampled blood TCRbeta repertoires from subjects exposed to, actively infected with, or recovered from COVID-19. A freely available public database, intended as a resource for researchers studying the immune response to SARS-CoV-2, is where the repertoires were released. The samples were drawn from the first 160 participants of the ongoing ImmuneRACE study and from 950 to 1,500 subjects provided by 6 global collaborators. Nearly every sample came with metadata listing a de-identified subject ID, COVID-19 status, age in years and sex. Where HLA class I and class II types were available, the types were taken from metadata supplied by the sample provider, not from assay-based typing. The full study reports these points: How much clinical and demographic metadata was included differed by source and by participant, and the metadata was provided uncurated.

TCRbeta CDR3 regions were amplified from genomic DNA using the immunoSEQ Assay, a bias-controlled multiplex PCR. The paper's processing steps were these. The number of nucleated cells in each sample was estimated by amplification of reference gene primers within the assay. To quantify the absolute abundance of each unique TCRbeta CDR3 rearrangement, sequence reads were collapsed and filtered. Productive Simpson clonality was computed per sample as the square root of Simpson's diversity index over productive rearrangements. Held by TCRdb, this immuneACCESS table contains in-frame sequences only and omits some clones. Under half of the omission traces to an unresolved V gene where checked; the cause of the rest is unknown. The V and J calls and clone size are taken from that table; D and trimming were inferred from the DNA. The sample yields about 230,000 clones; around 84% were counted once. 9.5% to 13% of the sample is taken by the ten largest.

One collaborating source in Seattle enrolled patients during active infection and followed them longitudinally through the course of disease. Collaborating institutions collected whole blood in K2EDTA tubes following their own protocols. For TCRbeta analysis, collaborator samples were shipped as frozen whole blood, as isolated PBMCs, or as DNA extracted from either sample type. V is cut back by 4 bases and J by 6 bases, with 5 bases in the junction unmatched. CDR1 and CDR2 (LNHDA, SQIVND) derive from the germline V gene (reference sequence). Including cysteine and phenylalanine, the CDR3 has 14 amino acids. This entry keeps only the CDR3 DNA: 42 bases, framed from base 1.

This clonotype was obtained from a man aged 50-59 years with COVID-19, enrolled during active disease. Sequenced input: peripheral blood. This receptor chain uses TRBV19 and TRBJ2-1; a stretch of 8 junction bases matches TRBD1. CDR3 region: CASSTRTGSNEQFF. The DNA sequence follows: TGTGCCAGTAGTACCCGGACAGGGTCCAATGAGCAGTTCTTC.